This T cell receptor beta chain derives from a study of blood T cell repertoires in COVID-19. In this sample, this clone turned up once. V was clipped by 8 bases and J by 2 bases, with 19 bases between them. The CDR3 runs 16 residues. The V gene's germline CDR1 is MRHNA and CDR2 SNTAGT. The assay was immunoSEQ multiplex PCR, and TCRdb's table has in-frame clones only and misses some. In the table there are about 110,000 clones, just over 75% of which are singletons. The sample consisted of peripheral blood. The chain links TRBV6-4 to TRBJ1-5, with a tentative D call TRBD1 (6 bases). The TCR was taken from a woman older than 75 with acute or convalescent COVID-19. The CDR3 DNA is TGTGCCAGCGTCTCCAGGGGCGAAGAAGGCAATCAGCCCCAGCATTTT. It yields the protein CASVSRGEEGNQPQHF.